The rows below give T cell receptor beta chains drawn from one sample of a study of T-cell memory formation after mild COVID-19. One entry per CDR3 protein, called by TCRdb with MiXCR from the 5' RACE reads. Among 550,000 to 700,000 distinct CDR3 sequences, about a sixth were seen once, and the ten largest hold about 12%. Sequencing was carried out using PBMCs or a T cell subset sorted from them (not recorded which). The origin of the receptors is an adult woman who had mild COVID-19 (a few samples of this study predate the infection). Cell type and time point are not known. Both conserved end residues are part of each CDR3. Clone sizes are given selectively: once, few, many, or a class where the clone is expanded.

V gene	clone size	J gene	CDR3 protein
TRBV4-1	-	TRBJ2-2	CASSQDRAGVRANTGELFF
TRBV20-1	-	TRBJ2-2	CSARALRTTGELFF
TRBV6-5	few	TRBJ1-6	CASSPDRGHSPLHF
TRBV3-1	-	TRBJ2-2	CASSQDGARFGELFF
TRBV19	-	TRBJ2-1	CASRPGHLSYNEQFF
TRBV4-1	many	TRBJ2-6	CASSQVWGGANVLTF
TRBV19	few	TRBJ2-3	CASTDGGGLSDTQYF
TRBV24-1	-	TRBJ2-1	CATSDTFVSGGISYNEQFF
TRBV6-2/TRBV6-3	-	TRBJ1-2	CASRGQSPYGYTF
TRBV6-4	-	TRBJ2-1	CASTLRGSRRNEQFF
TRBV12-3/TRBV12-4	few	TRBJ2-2	CASSPRDRIYTGELFF
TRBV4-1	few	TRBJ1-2	CASSQERQGYGYTF
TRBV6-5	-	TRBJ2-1	CASSYFLTGGLNEQFF
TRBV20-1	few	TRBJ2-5	CSAPRLAGGVETQYF
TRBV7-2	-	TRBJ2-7	CASSPIRDSHREQYF
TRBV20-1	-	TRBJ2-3	CSADLLSGTDTQYF
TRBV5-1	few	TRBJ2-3	CASSLGSAGAISTDTQYF
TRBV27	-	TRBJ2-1	CASSLLGAAGYNEQFF
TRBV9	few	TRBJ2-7	CASSADPGATYEQYF
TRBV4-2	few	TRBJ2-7	CASSLTVESYEQYF
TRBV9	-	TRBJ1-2	CASSVAPDREVGYTF
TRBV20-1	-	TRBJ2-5	CSARVQSGSSETQYF
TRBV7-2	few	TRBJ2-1	CASSLLPYSYNEQFF
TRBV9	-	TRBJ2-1	CASSVEGGSYEQFF
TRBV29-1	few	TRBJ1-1	CSAAQGITEAFF
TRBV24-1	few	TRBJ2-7	CATSPHPGQGGYEQYF
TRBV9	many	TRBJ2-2	CASGSSGDTGELFF
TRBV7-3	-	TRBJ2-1	CASSFSAGTYNEQFF
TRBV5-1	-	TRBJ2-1	CASSPGLAFNEQFF
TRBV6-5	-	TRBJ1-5	CASSVIVRSSYNQPQHF
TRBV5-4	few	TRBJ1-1	CASSLPGQGAGAFF
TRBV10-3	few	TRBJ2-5	CAISPLDRAVETQYF
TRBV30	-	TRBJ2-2	CAWKGLTNTGELFF
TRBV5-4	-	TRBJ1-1	CASNFKGNPLGEAFF
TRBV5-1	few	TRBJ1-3	CASSLTWQGSSGNTIYF
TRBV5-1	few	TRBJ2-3	CASSRLAVGGTDTQYF
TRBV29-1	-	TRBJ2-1	CSVPSDIRENEQFF
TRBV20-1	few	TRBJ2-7	CSARVASSYEQYF
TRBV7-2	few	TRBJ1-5	CASSLGGLPQHF
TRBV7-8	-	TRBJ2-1	CASSDSVDEQFF
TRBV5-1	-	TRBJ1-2	CASSPSGQKYGYTF
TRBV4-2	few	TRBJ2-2	CASSQDPVGVQPGELFF
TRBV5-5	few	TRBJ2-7	CASSYYTGTGKVGYEQYF
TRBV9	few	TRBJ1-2	CASSVGYEGLGGYTF
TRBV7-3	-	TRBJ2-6	CASSLWGLGHPSGANVLTF
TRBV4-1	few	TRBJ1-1	CASSQEKEGIEAFF
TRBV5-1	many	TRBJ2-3	CASSFSGGAGDTQYF
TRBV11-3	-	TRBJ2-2	CASSFRGGSTGELFF